This T cell receptor beta chain was found in a study of T cells in Graves' hyperthyroidism and ophthalmopathy (dated by TCRdb to about 2019). For the study in its entirety: Peripheral blood samples were taken at the time of initial diagnosis, prior to any treatment. Once sampling was done, hyperthyroidism patients were given methimazole at a starting dose of 30 mg daily, whereas ophthalmopathy patients were given high-dose intravenous methylprednisolone. In addition, the study compared T-cell repertoires in thyroid tissue and in blood from roughly six Graves' hyperthyroidism patients. Whether ophthalmopathy could be predicted prospectively was tested in an independent validation cohort made up of about 18 hyperthyroidism patients plus 17 patients who later progressed to ophthalmopathy. According to the paper, TCR Vbeta CDR3 sequencing was carried out on more than 120 peripheral blood samples, which came from over 40 ophthalmopathy, under 80 hyperthyroidism and approximately 17 progressor patients. To identify TCR V-J signatures that set the groups apart, the researchers used a discovery cohort of more than 95 patients, made up of 43 with Graves' ophthalmopathy and 57 with stable Graves' hyperthyroidism. For training and testing, the 80 to 100 patients in the discovery cohort were randomly divided in a 7:3 ratio. General conclusions and limits of the study: Most expanded thyroid clonotypes (frequency above 0.001) were also detected in blood, a finding suggesting that blood repertoires may reflect thyroid immune responses. In cross-validation, a model built on a 13 V-J signature told ophthalmopathy apart from stable hyperthyroidism with approximately 91% sensitivity and roughly 82% specificity, and in testing the same model reached 80%/75%. Sample size was not statistically predetermined, and blinding of investigators to group allocation was not performed. In validation, the model predicted progression to ophthalmopathy with approximately 71% sensitivity and 72.22% specificity, a median of about 6.7 months before onset.

A patient counted as having stable Graves' hyperthyroidism if no progression to ophthalmopathy occurred over 18 months of follow-up. The hyperthyroidism patients were between 18 and 65 years old and newly diagnosed, with a disease duration of less than 2 months. Exclusion was applied to patients with uncontrolled infections, other autoimmune diseases, pregnancy or lactation. Diagnoses were based on clinical symptoms, serum thyroxine and TRAb, thyroid ultrasound and orbital computed tomography. PBMCs were isolated from about 10 ml of fresh peripheral blood by Ficoll-Paque density gradient centrifugation. Total RNA was extracted with Trizol reagent, and quality was checked on an Agilent 2100 Bioanalyzer. The sample holds a few counts of this clonotype. No antigen is known for it. Base quality data are lacking; no much larger clone is found one base away. V is cut by 6 bases and J by 7 bases, and the space between the germline ends is 13 bases. The germline V gene specifies SQVTM as CDR1 and ANQGSEA as CDR2. The CDR3 numbers 13 residues from cysteine through phenylalanine. The retained sequence is limited to the CDR3, 39 bases, with the frame set at the first base.

Amplification of TCR beta CDR3 regions was carried out from RNA transcripts. The first round of RT-PCR for the TCR CDR3 was performed with the HTBI primer set and the Qiagen OneStep RT-PCR kit. A second multiplex PCR round built the libraries, followed by size selection and purification. Paired-end sequencing of the libraries was performed with 100 bp reads on an Illumina HiSeq2000. For the original study's pipeline: SOAPnuke was used to process the raw data, throwing out any read that contained adapters or uncalled bases, had a mean Phred below 15, or lacked an exact constant-primer or identifier match. High-quality paired reads were merged with COPE v1.2.5, and unique nucleotide sequences were defined as clonotypes. Clonotypes were aligned to IMGT TRBV, TRBD and TRBJ reference segments using MiTCR v1.1. Analysis was restricted to V-J combinations with a frequency above 0.0001, which covered approximately 99% of repertoires. A TCS score was defined as the ratio between F50 (clonal expansion) and ExV (chaos), using BLOSUM62-based TCRdist between CDR3 peptides within each V-J. Welch's t-statistics and random forest reduced roughly 530 V-J features to roughly 13, which were used in a naive Bayes classifier (R e1071). TCRdb cleaned the public reads at Q25 with fastp, built clones with MiXCR and kept in-frame beta chains. Here each entry gathers all rows of one CDR3 protein and keeps the most common genes and DNA. TCRdb, rather than the study authors, made the V and J calls. The table for this sample lists hundreds of thousands of distinct CDR3 sequences; around 16% of them were counted only once. 3.8% of the sample lies in the top ten.

Sequenced input: blood. This clonotype was sampled from a woman in her 30s with Graves' hyperthyroidism. Recombination joined TRBV29-1 with TRBJ1-6, with a weak D call of TRBD1 (5 bases match). The CDR3 reads as follows: CSVSRDGNSPLHF. Read as DNA, the sequence is TGCAGCGTCAGCCGGGACGGGAATTCACCCCTCCACTTT.